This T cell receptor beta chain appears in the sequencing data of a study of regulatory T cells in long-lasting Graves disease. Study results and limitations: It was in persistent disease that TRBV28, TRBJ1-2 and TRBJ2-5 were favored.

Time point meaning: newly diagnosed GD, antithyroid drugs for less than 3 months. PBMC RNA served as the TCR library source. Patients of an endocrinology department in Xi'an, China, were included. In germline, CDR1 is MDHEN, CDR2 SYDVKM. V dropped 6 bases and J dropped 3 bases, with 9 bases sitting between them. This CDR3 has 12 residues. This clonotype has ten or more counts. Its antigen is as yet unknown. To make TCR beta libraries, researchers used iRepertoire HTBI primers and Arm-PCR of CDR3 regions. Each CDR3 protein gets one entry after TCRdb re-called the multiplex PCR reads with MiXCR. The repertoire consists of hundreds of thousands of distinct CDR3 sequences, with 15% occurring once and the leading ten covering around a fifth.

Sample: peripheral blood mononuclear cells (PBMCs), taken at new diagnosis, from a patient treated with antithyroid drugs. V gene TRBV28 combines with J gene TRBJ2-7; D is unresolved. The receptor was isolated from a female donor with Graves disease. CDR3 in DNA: TGTGCCAGCAGCCCTCCAGGCTACGAGCAGTACTTC. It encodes CASSPPGYEQYF.